The present entry profiles one T cell receptor (beta chain) with its context. Antigen: not known. Germline V gene sequence: CDR1 SGHVS, CDR2 FQNEAQ. V was pared by 2 bases and J by 2 bases, with 7 bases of the junction left unmatched. This CDR3 has 16 residues. The data originate from a study of T cell responses to AZD1222 COVID-19 vaccine. General observations from the study: Regions 160-218 and 743-854 held dominance among vaccine-associated CD4 TCRs, which spanned spike. Within unmutated variant regions lay the reported targets of nearly half of spike-specific TCRs. There were repertoire samples only from the period after the peak T cell response. Donors were chiefly white British, with a greater number of females, and clonal diversity was perhaps underestimated.

The data were produced by immunoSEQ multiplex PCR, yet TCRdb's version contains in-frame clones alone and is incomplete. The sample includes approximately 200,000 clones, almost 95% seen only once; the top ten take about 9%. This receptor was obtained from an adult in good health. Sequenced material: peripheral blood, taken on day 0 of AZD1222 vaccination. The chain employs TRBV7-8 and TRBJ2-7; 9 bases map to TRBD1. CDR3 nucleotides: TGTGCCAGCAGCTTAAGTGCAGGACAGGGGACCTACGAGCAGTACTTC. Translating gives CASSLSAGQGTYEQYF.